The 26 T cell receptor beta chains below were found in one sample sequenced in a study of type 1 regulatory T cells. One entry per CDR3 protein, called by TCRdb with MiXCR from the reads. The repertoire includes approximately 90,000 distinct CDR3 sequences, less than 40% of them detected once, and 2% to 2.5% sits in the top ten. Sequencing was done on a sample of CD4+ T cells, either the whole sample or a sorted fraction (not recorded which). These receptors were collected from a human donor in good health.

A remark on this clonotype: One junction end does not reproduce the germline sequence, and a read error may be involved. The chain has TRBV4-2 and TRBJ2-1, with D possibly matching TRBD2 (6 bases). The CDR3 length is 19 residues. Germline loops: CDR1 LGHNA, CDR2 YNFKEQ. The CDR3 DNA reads TGTGCCACTCCGCCCGGGAACTACAAGGGAGGCGATTCCTACAAAGAGCAGTTCTTC. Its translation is CATPPGNYKGGDSYKEQFF.

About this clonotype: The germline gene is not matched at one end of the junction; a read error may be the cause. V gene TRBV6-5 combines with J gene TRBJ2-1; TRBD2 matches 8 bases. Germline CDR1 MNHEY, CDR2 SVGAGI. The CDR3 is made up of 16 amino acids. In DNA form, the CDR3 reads TGTGCCAGCGGTTATGTAGGACTAGCCACCGATGATGAGCAGTTCTTC. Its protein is CASGYVGLATDDEQFF.

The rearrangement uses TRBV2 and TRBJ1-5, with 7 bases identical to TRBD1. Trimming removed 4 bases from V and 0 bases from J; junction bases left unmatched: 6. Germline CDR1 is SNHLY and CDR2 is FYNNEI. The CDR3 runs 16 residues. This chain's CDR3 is CASSAGTAYSNQPQHF. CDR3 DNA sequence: TGTGCCAGCAGTGCCGGGACAGCTTATAGCAATCAGCCCCAGCATTTT.

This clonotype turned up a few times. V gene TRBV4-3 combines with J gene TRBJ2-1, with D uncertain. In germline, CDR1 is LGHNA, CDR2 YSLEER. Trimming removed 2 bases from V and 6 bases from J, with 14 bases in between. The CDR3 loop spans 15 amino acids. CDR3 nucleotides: TGCGCCAGCAGCCAATCCCTATGGGGTGGCAATGAGCAGTTCTTC. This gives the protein CASSQSLWGGNEQFF.

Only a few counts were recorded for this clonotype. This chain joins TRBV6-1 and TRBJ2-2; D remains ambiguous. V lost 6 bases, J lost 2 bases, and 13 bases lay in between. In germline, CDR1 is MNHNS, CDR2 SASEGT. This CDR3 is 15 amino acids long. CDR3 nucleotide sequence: TGTGCCAGCAGCCGACCCTCAGGAAACACCGGGGAGCTGTTTTTT. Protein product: CASSRPSGNTGELFF.

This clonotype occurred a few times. For the CDR3, the DNA is TGCGCCAGCAGCTTGGACGCGACAGGGACAGAGACCCAGTACTTC. It yields the protein CASSLDATGTETQYF. The chain couples TRBV5-1 to TRBJ2-5; 7 bases map to TRBD1. The CDR3 extends over 15 amino acids. Per the germline V gene, CDR1 is SGHRS and CDR2 is YFSETQ. The trim removed 0 bases at V and 4 bases at J, leaving 6 bases unmatched.

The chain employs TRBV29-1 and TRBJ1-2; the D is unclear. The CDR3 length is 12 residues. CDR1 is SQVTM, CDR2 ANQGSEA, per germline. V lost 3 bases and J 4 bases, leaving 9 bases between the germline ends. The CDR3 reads CSVDSRIYGYTF. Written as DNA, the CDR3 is TGCAGCGTTGATAGCAGGATCTATGGCTACACCTTC.

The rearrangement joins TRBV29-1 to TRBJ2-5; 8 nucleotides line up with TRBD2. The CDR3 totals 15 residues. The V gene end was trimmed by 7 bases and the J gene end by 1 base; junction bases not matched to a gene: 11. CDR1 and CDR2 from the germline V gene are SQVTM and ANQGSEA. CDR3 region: CSAVGASGSQETQYF. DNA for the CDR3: TGCAGCGCAGTGGGGGCTAGCGGGTCCCAAGAGACCCAGTACTTC.

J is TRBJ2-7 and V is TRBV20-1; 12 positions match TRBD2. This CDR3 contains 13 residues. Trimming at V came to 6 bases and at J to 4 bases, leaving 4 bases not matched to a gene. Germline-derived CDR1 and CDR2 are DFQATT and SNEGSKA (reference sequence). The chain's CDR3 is CSAPTSGSYEQYF. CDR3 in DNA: TGCAGTGCGCCGACTAGCGGGAGTTACGAGCAGTACTTC.

The CDR3 here is CASSLFVITVTGELFF. The CDR3, as DNA: TGTGCCAGCAGCTTATTTGTGATAACGGTGACCGGGGAGCTGTTTTTT. The J gene is TRBJ2-2, the V gene TRBV7-2, with D unresolved. This CDR3 comprises 16 residues. V shed 2 bases and J shed 5 bases, with 15 bases lying between them. Germline CDR1 and CDR2: SGHTA and FQGNSA.

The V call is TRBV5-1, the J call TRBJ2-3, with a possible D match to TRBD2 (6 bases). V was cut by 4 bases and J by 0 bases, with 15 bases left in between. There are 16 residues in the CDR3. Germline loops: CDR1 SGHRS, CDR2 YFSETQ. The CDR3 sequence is CASSLGTLGSTDTQYF. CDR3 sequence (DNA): TGCGCCAGCAGCCTGGGGACTCTTGGGAGCACAGATACGCAGTATTTT.

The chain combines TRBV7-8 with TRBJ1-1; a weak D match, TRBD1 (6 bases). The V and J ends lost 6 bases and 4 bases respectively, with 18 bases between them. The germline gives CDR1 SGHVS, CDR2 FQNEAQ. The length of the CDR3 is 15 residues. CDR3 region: CASRSNRAGATEAFF. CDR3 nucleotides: TGTGCCAGCAGATCCAACAGGGCTGGTGCCACTGAAGCTTTCTTT.

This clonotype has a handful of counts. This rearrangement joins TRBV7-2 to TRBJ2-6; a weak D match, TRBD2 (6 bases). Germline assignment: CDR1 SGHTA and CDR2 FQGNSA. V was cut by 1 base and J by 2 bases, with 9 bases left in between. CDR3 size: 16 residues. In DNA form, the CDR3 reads TGTGCCAGCAGCTTAGAGCGGGCCCCTGGGGCCAACGTCCTGACTTTC. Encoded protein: CASSLERAPGANVLTF.

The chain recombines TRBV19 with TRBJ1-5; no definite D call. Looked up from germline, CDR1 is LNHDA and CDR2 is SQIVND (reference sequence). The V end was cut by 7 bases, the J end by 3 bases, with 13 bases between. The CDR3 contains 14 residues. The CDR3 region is CASNYGQPNQPQHF. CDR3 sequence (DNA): TGTGCCAGTAACTACGGGCAACCCAATCAGCCCCAGCATTTT.

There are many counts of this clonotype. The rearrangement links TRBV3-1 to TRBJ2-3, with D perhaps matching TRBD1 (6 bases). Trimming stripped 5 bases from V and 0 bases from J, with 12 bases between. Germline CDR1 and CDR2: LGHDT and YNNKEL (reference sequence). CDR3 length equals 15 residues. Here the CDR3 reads CASSRGQWSTDTQYF. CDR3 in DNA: TGTGCCAGCAGCAGAGGACAGTGGAGCACAGATACGCAGTATTTT.

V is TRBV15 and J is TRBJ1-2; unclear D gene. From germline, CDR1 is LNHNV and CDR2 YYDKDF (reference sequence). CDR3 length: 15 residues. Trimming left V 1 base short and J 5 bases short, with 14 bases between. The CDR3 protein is CATSRGSREKYGYTF. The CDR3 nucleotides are TGTGCCACCAGCAGAGGATCGCGAGAGAAATATGGCTACACCTTC.

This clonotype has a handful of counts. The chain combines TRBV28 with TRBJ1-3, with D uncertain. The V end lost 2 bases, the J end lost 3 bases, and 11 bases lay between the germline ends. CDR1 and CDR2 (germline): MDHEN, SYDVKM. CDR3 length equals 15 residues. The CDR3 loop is CASSLDPGSGNTIYF. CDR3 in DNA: TGTGCCAGCAGTTTAGACCCCGGGAGTGGAAACACCATATATTTT.

The CDR3 sequence is CASSFGSGGVYEQYF. The CDR3 coding sequence is TGTGCCAGCAGCTTCGGTTCCGGGGGGGTTTACGAGCAGTACTTC. This chain joins TRBV7-2 and TRBJ2-7; the match to TRBD2 covers 8 bases. This CDR3 spans 15 amino acids. CDR1 is SGHTA and CDR2 is FQGNSA in the germline V gene. Trimming took 3 bases from V and 4 from J; bases not matched to a gene: 8.

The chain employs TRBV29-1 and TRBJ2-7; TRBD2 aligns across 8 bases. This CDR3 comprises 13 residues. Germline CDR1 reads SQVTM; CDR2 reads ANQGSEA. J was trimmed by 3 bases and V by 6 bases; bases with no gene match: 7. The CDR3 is CSVGGGPGYEQYF. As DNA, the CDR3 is TGCAGCGTCGGGGGGGGTCCCGGCTACGAGCAGTACTTC.

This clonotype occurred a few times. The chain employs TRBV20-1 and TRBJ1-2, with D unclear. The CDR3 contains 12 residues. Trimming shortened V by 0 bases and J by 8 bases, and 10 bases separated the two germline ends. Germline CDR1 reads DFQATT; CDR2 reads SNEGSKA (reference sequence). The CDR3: CSARDQEGGYTF. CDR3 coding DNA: TGCAGTGCTAGAGATCAGGAGGGAGGCTACACCTTC.

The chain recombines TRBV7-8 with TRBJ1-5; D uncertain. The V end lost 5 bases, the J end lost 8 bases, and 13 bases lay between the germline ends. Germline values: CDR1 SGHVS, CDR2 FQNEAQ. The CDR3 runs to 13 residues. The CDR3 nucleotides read TGTGCCAGCAGCAGGGCGAGCGGCGAGCCCCAGCATTTT. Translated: CASSRASGEPQHF.

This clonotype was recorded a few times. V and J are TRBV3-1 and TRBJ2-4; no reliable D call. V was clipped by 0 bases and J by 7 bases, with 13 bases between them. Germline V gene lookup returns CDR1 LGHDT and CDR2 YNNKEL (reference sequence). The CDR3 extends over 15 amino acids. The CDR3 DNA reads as TGTGCCAGCAGCCAAGATCTTTCGATACATAACATTCAGTACTTC. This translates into CASSQDLSIHNIQYF.

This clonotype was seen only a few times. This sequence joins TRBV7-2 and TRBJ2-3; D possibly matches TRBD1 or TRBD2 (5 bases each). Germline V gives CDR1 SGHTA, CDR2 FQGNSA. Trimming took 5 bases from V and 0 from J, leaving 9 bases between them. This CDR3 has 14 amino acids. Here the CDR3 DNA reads TGTGCCAGCAGCCCCGGGACGAGCACAGATACGCAGTATTTT. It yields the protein CASSPGTSTDTQYF.

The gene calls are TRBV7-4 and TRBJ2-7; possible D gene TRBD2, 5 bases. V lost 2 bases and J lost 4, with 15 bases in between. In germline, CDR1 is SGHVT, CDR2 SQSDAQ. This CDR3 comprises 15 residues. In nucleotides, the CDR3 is TGTGCCAGCAGCTTAACCCCCTCAGCGGAATACGAGCAGTACTTC. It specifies CASSLTPSAEYEQYF.

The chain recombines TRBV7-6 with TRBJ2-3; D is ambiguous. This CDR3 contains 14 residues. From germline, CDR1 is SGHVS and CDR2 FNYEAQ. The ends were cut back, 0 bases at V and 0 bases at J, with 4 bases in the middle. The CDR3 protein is CASSLASSTDTQYF. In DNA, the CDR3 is TGTGCCAGCAGCTTAGCCTCTAGCACAGATACGCAGTATTTT.

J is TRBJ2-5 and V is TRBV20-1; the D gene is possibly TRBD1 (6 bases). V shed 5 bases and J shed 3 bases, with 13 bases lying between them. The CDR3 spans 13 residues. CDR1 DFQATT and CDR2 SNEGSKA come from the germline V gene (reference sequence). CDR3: CSAGRTEEETQYF. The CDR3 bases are TGCAGTGCTGGACGGACAGAAGAAGAGACCCAGTACTTC.